This record looks at one TCR beta chain sequence and its context. Its antigen is undetermined. V was cut by 4 bases and J by 3 bases, with 7 bases left in between. The CDR3 is made up of 12 amino acids. The germline V gene encodes CDR1 MNHNY and CDR2 SVGAGI (reference sequence). This entry belongs to a study of T cells in localized non-small cell lung cancer. Broader study findings: Owing to sequencing of a solitary tumor region, heterogeneity cannot be discounted. Highest T cell clonality was seen in uninvolved adjacent lung, surpassing that measured in tumor. Appearing in adjacent lung were a median approximately 57 of the top 100 tumor clones.

Assay: immunoSEQ multiplex PCR; the TCRdb copy retains only in-frame clones and omits some. This sample has about 39,000 clones; around 75% occur once, and the top ten carry about 32%. The TCR sequence derives from a woman aged 35-75 years with stage II squamous cell lung carcinoma. The sample was PBMCs, taken before any cancer treatment. The V and J genes are TRBV6-6 and TRBJ2-7, with D possibly being TRBD2 (5 bases). CDR3 loop: CASSSSGYEQYV. CDR3 in DNA: TGTGCCAGCAGTTCGAGCGGCTACGAGCAGTACGTC.